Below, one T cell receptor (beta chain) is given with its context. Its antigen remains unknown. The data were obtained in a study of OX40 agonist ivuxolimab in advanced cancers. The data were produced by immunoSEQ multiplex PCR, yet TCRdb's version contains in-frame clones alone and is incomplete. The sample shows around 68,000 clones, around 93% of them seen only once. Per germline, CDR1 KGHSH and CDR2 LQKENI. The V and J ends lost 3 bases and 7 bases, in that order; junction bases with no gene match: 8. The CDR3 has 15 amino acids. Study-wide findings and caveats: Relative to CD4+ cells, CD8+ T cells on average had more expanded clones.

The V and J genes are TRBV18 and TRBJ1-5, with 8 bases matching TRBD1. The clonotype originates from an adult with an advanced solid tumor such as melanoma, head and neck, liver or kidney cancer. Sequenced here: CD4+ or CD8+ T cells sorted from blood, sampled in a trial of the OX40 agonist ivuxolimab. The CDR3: CASSPKTGEDQPQHF. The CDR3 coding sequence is TGTGCCAGCTCACCCAAGACAGGGGAGGACCAGCCCCAGCATTTT.